The sequence of this T cell receptor beta chain was determined in a study of cytomegalovirus exposure and HLA in healthy donors. Overall study results and limits: In vitro checks showed that a few CMV-associated chains really do target CMV antigens.

In the PCR, 60 Vbeta and 13 Jbeta primers were used. Profiled with immunoSEQ multiplex PCR; TCRdb holds only in-frame clones, not every one. The sample comprises 100,000 to 150,000 clones, roughly 78% of which are singletons, and roughly 6.1% rests with the top ten. A note on this clone: Its antigen is as yet unknown.

Germline V lookup: CDR1 MDHEN, CDR2 SYDVKM. The V segment lost 3 bases and the J segment 4 bases; nucleotides outside the gene matches: 6. This CDR3 comprises 15 residues. This receptor was obtained from a woman in her thirties or forties in good health and CMV-seronegative. The sample was PBMCs. J is TRBJ1-3 and V is TRBV28, with TRBD1 matching over 7 bases. In DNA, the CDR3 is TGTGCCAGCAGTTTTGCTGACAGGGAGGGAAACACCATATATTTT. Residues: CASSFADREGNTIYF. The entire variable domain, with the rest obtained from reference TRBV28 and TRBJ1-3, is as follows: DVKVTQSSRYLVKRTGEKVFLECVQDMDHENMFWYRQDPGLGLRLIYFSYDVKMKEKGDIPEGYSVSREKKERFSLILESASTNQTSMYLCASSFADREGNTIYFGEGSWLTVV.